One and the same sample provided the 27 T cell receptor beta chains below, sequenced in a study of blood T cells in healthy people across ages (dated by TCRdb to the mid-2010s). Receptor amplification or capture employed 5' RACE. Sequencing was carried out with an Illumina HiSeq 2500. A second PCR of about 6 to 11 cycles was performed with a sample-barcoded 5' primer and a J-beta primer mix. The public reads were reanalyzed by TCRdb: fastp trimming at Q25, MiXCR alignment, in-frame beta chains only. A single entry per CDR3 protein holds the most common genes and DNA from its merged rows. This sample has around 900,000 distinct CDR3 sequences in its table, and roughly half of those were observed once. The ten largest clones add up to about 20% of the sample. The sequencing input was blood. The origin of the receptors is a woman between 55 and 75 years old in good health.

V usage is TRBV29-1 and J usage is TRBJ2-7; 11 bases map to TRBD2. CDR3 length equals 15 residues. J was trimmed by 9 bases and V by 4 bases; bases with no gene match: 14. Germline loops: CDR1 SQVTM, CDR2 ANQGSEA. The CDR3 loop is CSVVPGTSGKGGQYF. The CDR3 DNA follows: TGCAGCGTTGTCCCTGGGACTAGCGGAAAAGGGGGGCAGTACTTC.

The V call is TRBV18, the J call TRBJ2-1, with D hard to call. V lost 6 bases and J 3 bases, leaving 15 bases between the germline ends. Germline V gene sequence: CDR1 KGHSH, CDR2 LQKENI. CDR3 length equals 15 residues. CDR3 protein: CASSRSSGDYNEQFF. CDR3 bases: TGTGCCAGCTCCCGGAGTAGTGGGGACTACAATGAGCAGTTCTTC.

The chain carries TRBV25-1 and TRBJ1-1; D may be TRBD1 (5 bases). CDR1 and CDR2 (germline): MGHDK, SYGVNS. V was trimmed by 7 bases and J by 2 bases, leaving 11 bases between them. The length of the CDR3 is 13 residues. CDR3 loop: CASTRGGNTEAFF. CDR3 in DNA: TGTGCCAGCACTCGGGGGGGAAACACTGAAGCTTTCTTT.

This clonotype was seen a handful of times. The chain combines TRBV5-1 with TRBJ2-7; D gene unclear. Trimming took 0 bases from V and 3 from J, leaving 4 bases between them. The CDR3 runs to 12 residues. CDR1 is SGHRS and CDR2 is YFSETQ in the germline V gene. As DNA, the CDR3 is TGCGCCAGCAGCTTGGATGACTACGAGCAGTACTTC. Translation gives CASSLDDYEQYF.

The chain links TRBV7-8 to TRBJ2-3; tentatively, D is TRBD1 (5 bases). Per germline, CDR1 SGHVS and CDR2 FQNEAQ. V gave up 6 bases and J gave up 6 bases, with 19 bases separating them. The CDR3 sequence is 15 residues long. The CDR3 protein is CASSSRGAFLDTQYF. CDR3 DNA: TGTGCCAGCAGTTCGCGTGGGGCGTTCCTCGATACGCAGTATTTT.

V and J are TRBV7-2 and TRBJ2-3; 15 bases map to TRBD2. This CDR3 spans 18 amino acids. Germline lookup yields CDR1 SGHTA and CDR2 FQGNSA. V was pared by 3 bases and J by 1 base, with 5 bases of the junction left unmatched. The CDR3 sequence: CASSFEGLAGGGTDTQYF. CDR3 DNA: TGTGCCAGCAGCTTTGAGGGACTAGCGGGAGGAGGCACAGATACGCAGTATTTT. The full variable domain, rest sourced from reference TRBV7-2 and TRBJ2-3, is GAGVSQSPSNKVTEKGKDVELRCDPISGHTALYWYRQSLGQGLEFLIYFQGNSAPDKSGLPSDRFSAERTGGSVSTLTIQRTQQEDSAVYLCASSFEGLAGGGTDTQYFGPGTRLTVL.

As regards this clonotype: At one of its ends the junction is not consistent with the germline gene, which may arise from a read error. The rearrangement uses TRBV12-3 or TRBV12-4 and TRBJ2-7; D ambiguous. The CDR3 has 14 residues. CDR3 residues: CASSVGQSSSEQYF. CDR3 sequence (DNA): TGTGCCAGCAGTGTGGGTCAGTCTTCCTCCGAGCAGTACTTC.

This clonotype was picked up a small number of times. The CDR3 protein is CASSQEGGRRQETQYF. CDR3 nucleotide sequence: TGCGCCAGCAGCCAAGAGGGTGGGAGACGACAGGAGACCCAGTACTTC. This chain links TRBV4-1 with TRBJ2-5; D is tentatively TRBD1 or TRBD2 (5 bases each). The length of the CDR3 is 16 residues. CDR1 MGHRA and CDR2 YSYEKL come from the germline V gene. Trimming stripped 0 bases from V and 5 bases from J, with 16 bases between.

The chain carries TRBV30 and TRBJ1-4; the match to TRBD1 covers 7 bases. With V trimmed by 5 bases and J by 9 bases, 15 bases remained unmatched. Germline V lookup: CDR1 GTSNPN, CDR2 SVGIG (reference sequence). The CDR3 contains 15 residues. Here the CDR3 reads CAWGGTAGFVKKLFF. CDR3 bases: TGTGCCTGGGGAGGGACAGCCGGTTTTGTTAAAAAACTGTTTTTT.

This clonotype occurred a few times. The chain couples TRBV27 to TRBJ2-6; D is unclear. The CDR3 runs 14 residues. Germline lookup yields CDR1 MNHEY and CDR2 SMNVEV (reference sequence). V was shortened by 6 bases and J by 0 bases, with 6 bases between the two germline ends. The chain's CDR3 is CASRVVSGANVLTF. CDR3 DNA: TGTGCCAGCAGGGTCGTCTCTGGGGCCAACGTCCTGACTTTC.

The chain has TRBV27 and TRBJ2-5, with 12 positions matching TRBD2. Germline CDR1 reads MNHEY; CDR2 reads SMNVEV (reference sequence). V lost 6 bases, J lost 2 bases, and 7 bases stayed unmatched. The CDR3 sequence is 16 residues long. This chain's CDR3 is CASRKWTSGKQETQYF. CDR3 nucleotides: TGTGCCAGCAGAAAATGGACTAGCGGGAAACAAGAGACCCAGTACTTC.

The chain carries TRBV29-1 and TRBJ2-1, with D unresolved. This CDR3 is built from 11 residues. The germline V and J ends were trimmed by 7 bases and 5 bases, with 9 bases remaining between them. Per germline, CDR1 SQVTM and CDR2 ANQGSEA. The CDR3 sequence: CSGEVNNEQFF. For the CDR3, the DNA is TGCAGCGGTGAGGTGAACAATGAGCAGTTCTTC.

The chain has TRBV27 and TRBJ1-4, with D maybe TRBD1 (6 bases). This CDR3 comprises 15 residues. Trimming removed 3 bases at V and 8 bases at J, with 16 bases between. CDR1 MNHEY and CDR2 SMNVEV come from the germline V gene (reference sequence). CDR3 sequence reads: CASSFYRDKGEKLFF. The DNA for the CDR3 is TGTGCCAGCAGTTTTTACCGGGACAAGGGGGAAAAACTGTTTTTT.

The chain recombines TRBV12-3 or TRBV12-4 with TRBJ2-3; D is unresolved. This CDR3 spans 14 amino acids. Trimming removed 5 bases from V and 1 base from J, with 10 bases in between. The CDR3, as DNA: TGTGCCAGCAGTACATTCGGAGGCACAGATACGCAGTATTTT. Translating gives CASSTFGGTDTQYF.

This clonotype was detected only a few times. The J gene is TRBJ2-7, the V gene TRBV20-1, with TRBD1 identical over 7 bases. CDR1 DFQATT and CDR2 SNEGSKA come from the germline V gene (reference sequence). The CDR3 is 14 residues long. Losses at the gene ends were 6 bases for V and 7 bases for J; bases not matched to a gene: 15. The DNA of the CDR3 is TGCAGTGCGCCTAGGACAGGCAGTCGAGGGGAGCAGTACTTC. This gives the protein CSAPRTGSRGEQYF.

The chain uses TRBV2 and TRBJ1-2, with D possibly TRBD1 on 6 matching bases. Deletions cut 5 bases from V and 4 bases from J, with 11 bases between. This CDR3 spans 13 amino acids. The germline V gene encodes CDR1 SNHLY and CDR2 FYNNEI. The chain's CDR3 is CASSYRVSYGYTF. As DNA, the CDR3 is TGTGCCAGCAGTTACAGGGTGTCCTATGGCTACACCTTC.

V and J are TRBV27 and TRBJ2-5; 7 bases match TRBD2. The J call may not be correct, given that the DNA end is closer to TRBJ2-4. The CDR3 is 15 residues long. Germline V CDR1 and CDR2: MNHEY, SMNVEV (reference sequence). CDR3 DNA: TGTGCCAGCTCTCCTTCGGTGGGAGGGACAAACATTCAGTACTTC. Amino acid sequence: CASSPSVGGTNIQYF.

This clonotype was counted between two and nine times. The chain recombines TRBV7-2 with TRBJ1-2; a weak D match, TRBD1 (6 bases). The CDR3 extends over 15 amino acids. Per germline, CDR1 SGHTA and CDR2 FQGNSA. V dropped 2 bases and J dropped 6 bases, with 16 bases sitting between them. CDR3 sequence reads: CASSLRPGQHHGYTF. CDR3 in DNA: TGTGCCAGCAGCTTAAGACCCGGACAGCACCATGGCTACACCTTC.

This clonotype has more than one count but fewer than ten. The chain carries TRBV4-1 and TRBJ2-7, with TRBD1 identical over 8 bases. Germline assignment: CDR1 MGHRA and CDR2 YSYEKL. The ends lost 1 base at V and 2 bases at J; junction bases unmatched: 1. This CDR3 spans 14 amino acids. The chain's CDR3 is CASSQAGQAYEQYF. CDR3 sequence (DNA): TGCGCCAGCAGCCAAGCGGGACAGGCCTACGAGCAGTACTTC.

This clonotype was picked up a small number of times. The chain combines TRBV20-1 with TRBJ2-5, with D perhaps TRBD1 or TRBD2 (6 bases each). This CDR3 has 13 residues. CDR1 is DFQATT, CDR2 SNEGSKA, per germline (reference sequence). The ends were cut back, 7 bases at V and 7 bases at J, with 19 bases in the middle. The CDR3 bases are TGCAGTGGACGATCGGGGGCAGCGGGGACCCAGTACTTC. Protein sequence: CSGRSGAAGTQYF.

The chain combines TRBV5-1 with TRBJ2-5, with 9 bases matching TRBD1. V shed 7 bases and J 5 bases; nucleotides not matched to a gene: 12. The CDR3 has 15 residues. CDR1 and CDR2 (germline): SGHRS, YFSETQ. The DNA of the CDR3 is TGCGCCAGCCGAGACCAACAGGGGGCTTTGGAGACCCAGTACTTC. Encoded protein: CASRDQQGALETQYF.

The rearrangement links TRBV7-2 to TRBJ2-1; 8 bases fit TRBD1. The length of the CDR3 is 15 residues. CDR1 and CDR2 (germline): SGHTA, FQGNSA. The V gene end was trimmed by 3 bases and the J gene end by 4 bases; junction bases not matched to a gene: 5. Written as DNA, the CDR3 is TGTGCCAGCAGCTTTCCAGGGGGCAGGTACAATGAGCAGTTCTTC. This sequence encodes CASSFPGGRYNEQFF. Full variable domain (missing parts from reference TRBV7-2 and TRBJ2-1): GAGVSQSPSNKVTEKGKDVELRCDPISGHTALYWYRQSLGQGLEFLIYFQGNSAPDKSGLPSDRFSAERTGGSVSTLTIQRTQQEDSAVYLCASSFPGGRYNEQFFGPGTRLTVL.

As to this clonotype: A junction boundary mismatches the germline segment, possibly from a read error. The V call is TRBV15, the J call TRBJ2-4, with D perhaps TRBD1 (5 bases). Gene TRBJ2-7 matches the end of the DNA better, so the J call may be wrong. The V gene's germline CDR1 is LNHNV and CDR2 YYDKDF (reference sequence). The CDR3 is 13 residues long. The CDR3 DNA reads as TGTGCCACCAGCCGAGAGACAGCCTACGAGCAGTACTTC. Its translation: CATSRETAYEQYF.

CDR3 in amino acids: CSVEWYGYTF. The CDR3 DNA follows: TGCAGCGTCGAATGGTATGGCTACACCTTC. The rearrangement joins TRBV29-1 to TRBJ1-2; D is unclear. The length of the CDR3 is 10 residues. Between the trimmed V and J ends, which lost 6 bases and 5 bases, there was a span of 7 bases. Germline CDR1 SQVTM, CDR2 ANQGSEA.

The CDR3 DNA is TGTGCCAGCAGCTTAGCTCCCAGTAATGAAAAACTGTTTTTT. Amino acids: CASSLAPSNEKLFF. The chain employs TRBV11-2 and TRBJ1-4; D ambiguous. The CDR3 length is 14 residues. CDR1 is SGHAT, CDR2 FQNNGV, per germline. The V end was cut by 1 base, the J end by 4 bases, with 7 bases between.

There are a few counts of this clonotype. V usage is TRBV4-1 and J usage is TRBJ1-6; no clear D gene. Trimming took 1 base from V and 6 from J, leaving 25 bases between them. Germline V lookup: CDR1 MGHRA, CDR2 YSYEKL. The CDR3 sequence is 20 residues long. In nucleotides, the CDR3 is TGCGCCAGCAGCCAAGTTTTTAGGGTACGGGCAATGGAACCTAATTCACCCCTCCACTTT. Translating it yields CASSQVFRVRAMEPNSPLHF.

The chain employs TRBV28 and TRBJ2-5; D is uncertain. CDR1 MDHEN and CDR2 SYDVKM come from the germline V gene. Trimming cost V 6 bases and J 4 bases, with 9 bases left between them. The CDR3 runs 12 residues. CDR3 DNA: TGTGCCAGCAGATCCACCCCAGAGACCCAGTACTTC. Amino acids: CASRSTPETQYF. The full variable domain, its missing parts supplied by reference TRBV28 and TRBJ2-5, is DVKVTQSSRYLVKRTGEKVFLECVQDMDHENMFWYRQDPGLGLRLIYFSYDVKMKEKGDIPEGYSVSREKKERFSLILESASTNQTSMYLCASRSTPETQYFGPGTRLLVL.